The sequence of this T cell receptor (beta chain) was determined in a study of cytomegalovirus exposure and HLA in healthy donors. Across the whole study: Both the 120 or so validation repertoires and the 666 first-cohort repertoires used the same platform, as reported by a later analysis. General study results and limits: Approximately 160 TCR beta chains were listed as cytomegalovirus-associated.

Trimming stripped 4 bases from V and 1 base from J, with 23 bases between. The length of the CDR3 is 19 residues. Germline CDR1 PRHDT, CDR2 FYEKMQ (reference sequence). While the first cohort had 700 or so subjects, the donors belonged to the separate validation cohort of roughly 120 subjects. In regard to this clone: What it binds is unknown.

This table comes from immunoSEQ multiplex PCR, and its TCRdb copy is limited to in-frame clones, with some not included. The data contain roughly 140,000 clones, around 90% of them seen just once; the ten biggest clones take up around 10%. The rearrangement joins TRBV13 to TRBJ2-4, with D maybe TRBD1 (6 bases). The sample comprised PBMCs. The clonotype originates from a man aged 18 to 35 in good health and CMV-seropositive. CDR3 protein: CASSSLDRGSSWAKNIQYF. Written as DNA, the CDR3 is TGTGCCAGCAGCTCGTTGGATAGGGGGTCAAGCTGGGCCAAAAACATTCAGTACTTC.